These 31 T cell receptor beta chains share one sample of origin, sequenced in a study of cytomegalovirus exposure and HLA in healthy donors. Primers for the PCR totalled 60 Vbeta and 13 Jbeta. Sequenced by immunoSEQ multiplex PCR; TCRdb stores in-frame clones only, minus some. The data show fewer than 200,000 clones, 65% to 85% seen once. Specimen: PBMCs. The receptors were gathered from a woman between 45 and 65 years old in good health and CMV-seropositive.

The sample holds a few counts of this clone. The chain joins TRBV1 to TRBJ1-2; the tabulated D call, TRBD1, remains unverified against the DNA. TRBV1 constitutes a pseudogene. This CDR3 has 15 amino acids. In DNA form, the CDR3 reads TGCACCAGCAGCCCACGAACGTACCAGGGGTATGGCTACACCTTC. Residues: CTSSPRTYQGYGYTF.

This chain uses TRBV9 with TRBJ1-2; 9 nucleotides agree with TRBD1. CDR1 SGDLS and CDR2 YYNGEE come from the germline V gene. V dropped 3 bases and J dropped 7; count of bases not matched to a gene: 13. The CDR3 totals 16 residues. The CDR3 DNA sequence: TGTGCCAGCAGCGCCTACGCTCTCCGGGACAGGGCTGGCTACACCTTC. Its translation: CASSAYALRDRAGYTF.

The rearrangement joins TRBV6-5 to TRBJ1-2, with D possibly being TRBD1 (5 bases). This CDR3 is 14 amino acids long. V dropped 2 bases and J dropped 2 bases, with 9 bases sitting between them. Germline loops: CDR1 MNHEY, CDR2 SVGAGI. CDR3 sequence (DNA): TGTGCCAGCAGTTACCCCGCAGGGAACTATGGCTACACCTTC. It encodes CASSYPAGNYGYTF.

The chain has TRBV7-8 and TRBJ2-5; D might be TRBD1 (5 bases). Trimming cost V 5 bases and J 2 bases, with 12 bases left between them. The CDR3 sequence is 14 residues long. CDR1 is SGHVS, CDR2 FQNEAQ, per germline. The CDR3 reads CASSGRQFQETQYF. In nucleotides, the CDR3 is TGTGCCAGCAGCGGCCGACAGTTTCAAGAGACCCAGTACTTC.

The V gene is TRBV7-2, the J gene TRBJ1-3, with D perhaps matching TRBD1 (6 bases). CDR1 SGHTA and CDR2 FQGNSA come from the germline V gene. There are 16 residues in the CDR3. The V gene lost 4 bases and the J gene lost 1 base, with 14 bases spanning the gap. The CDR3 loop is CASSSAGAYSGNTIYF. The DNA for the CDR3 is TGTGCCAGCAGCTCCGCAGGGGCTTATTCTGGAAACACCATATATTTT.

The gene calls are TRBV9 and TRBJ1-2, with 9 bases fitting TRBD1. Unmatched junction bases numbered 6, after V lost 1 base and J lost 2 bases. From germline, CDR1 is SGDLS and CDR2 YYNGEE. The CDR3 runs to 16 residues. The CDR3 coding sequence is TGTGCCAGCAGCGTACAAACAGGGGGCGCCAACTATGGCTACACCTTC. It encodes CASSVQTGGANYGYTF.

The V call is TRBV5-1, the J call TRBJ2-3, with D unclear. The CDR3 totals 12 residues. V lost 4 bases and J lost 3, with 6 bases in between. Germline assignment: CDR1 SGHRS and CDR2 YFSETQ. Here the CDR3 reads CASSQATDTQYF. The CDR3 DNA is TGCGCCAGCAGCCAGGCGACAGATACGCAGTATTTT.

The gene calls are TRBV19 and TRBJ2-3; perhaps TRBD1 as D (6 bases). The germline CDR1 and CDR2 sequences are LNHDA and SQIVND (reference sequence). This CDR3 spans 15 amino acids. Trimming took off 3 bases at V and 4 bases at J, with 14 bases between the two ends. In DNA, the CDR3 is TGTGCCAGTAGTATTGTACAGGGTGTCTCAGATACGCAGTATTTT. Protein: CASSIVQGVSDTQYF.

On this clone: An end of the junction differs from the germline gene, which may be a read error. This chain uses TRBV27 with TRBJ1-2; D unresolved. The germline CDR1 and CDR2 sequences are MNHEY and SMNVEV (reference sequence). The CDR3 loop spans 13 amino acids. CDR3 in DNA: TGTGCCAGCAGTTTAAAAAGCAACTATGGCTACGCCTTC. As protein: CASSLKSNYGYAF.

In DNA form, the CDR3 reads TGTGCCAGCAGCCAAGATGCCCGGGAGGAAAAACTGTTTTTT. Residues: CASSQDAREEKLFF. This rearrangement joins TRBV4-2 to TRBJ1-4; no reliable D call. The CDR3 has 14 amino acids. Germline assignment: CDR1 LGHNA and CDR2 YNFKEQ. Trimming stripped 0 bases from V and 8 bases from J, with 10 bases between.

This chain's CDR3 is CASSYRPGFYNSPLHF. The CDR3 DNA reads TGTGCCAGCAGTTACCGGCCCGGGTTTTATAATTCACCCCTCCACTTT. The V call is TRBV6-5, the J call TRBJ1-6; D uncertain. V lost 2 bases to trimming and J lost 4 bases, with 12 bases between them. CDR3 size: 16 residues. Germline loops: CDR1 MNHEY, CDR2 SVGAGI.

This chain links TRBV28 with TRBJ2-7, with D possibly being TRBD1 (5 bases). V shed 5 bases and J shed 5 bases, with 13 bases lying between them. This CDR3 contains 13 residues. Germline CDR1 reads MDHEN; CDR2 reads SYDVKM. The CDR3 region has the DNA TGTGCCAGCAGTGCCTCCCTAGGGGACGAGCAGTACTTC. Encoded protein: CASSASLGDEQYF.

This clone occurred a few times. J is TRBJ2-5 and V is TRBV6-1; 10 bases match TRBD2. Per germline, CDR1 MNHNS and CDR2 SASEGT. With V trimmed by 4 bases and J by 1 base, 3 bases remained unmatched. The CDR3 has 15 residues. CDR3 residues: CASSGTSGSQETQYF. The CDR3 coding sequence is TGTGCCAGCAGTGGGACTAGCGGTTCCCAAGAGACCCAGTACTTC.

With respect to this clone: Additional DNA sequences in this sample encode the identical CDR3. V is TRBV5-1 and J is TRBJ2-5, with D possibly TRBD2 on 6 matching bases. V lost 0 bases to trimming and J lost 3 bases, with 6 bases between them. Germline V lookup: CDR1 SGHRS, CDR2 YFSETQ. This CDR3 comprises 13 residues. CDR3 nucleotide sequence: TGCGCCAGCAGCTTGGGGGGGGAAGAGACCCAGTACTTC. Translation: CASSLGGEETQYF.

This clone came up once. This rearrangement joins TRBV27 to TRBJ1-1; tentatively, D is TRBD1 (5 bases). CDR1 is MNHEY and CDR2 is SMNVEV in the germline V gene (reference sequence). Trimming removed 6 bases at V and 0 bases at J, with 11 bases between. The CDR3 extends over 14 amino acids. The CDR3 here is CASRGPFLNTEAFF. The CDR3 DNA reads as TGTGCCAGCAGGGGGCCGTTCCTGAACACTGAAGCTTTCTTT.

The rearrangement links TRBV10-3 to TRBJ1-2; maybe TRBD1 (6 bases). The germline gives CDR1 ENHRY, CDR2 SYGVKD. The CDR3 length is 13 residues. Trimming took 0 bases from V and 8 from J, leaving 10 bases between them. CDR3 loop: CAISESGAQGYTF. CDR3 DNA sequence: TGTGCCATCAGTGAGTCGGGGGCCCAGGGCTACACCTTC.

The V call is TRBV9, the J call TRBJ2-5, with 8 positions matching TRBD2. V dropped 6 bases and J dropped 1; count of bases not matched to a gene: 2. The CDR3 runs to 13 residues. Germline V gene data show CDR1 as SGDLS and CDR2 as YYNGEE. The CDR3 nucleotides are TGTGCCAGCACCGGGACTAGCCAAGAGACCCAGTACTTC. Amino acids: CASTGTSQETQYF.

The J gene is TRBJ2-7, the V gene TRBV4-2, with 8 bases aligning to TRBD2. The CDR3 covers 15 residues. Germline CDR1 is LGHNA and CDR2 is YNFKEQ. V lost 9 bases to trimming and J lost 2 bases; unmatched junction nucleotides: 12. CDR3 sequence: CASTGGGQSPYEQYF. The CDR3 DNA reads TGTGCCAGTACTGGCGGGGGGCAAAGTCCCTACGAGCAGTACTTC.

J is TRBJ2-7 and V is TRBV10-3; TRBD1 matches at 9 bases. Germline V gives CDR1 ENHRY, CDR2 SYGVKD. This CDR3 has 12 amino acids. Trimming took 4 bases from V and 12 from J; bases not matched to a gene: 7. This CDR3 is CAISVGQGDLYF. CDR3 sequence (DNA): TGTGCCATCAGTGTGGGACAGGGTGATTTGTACTTC.

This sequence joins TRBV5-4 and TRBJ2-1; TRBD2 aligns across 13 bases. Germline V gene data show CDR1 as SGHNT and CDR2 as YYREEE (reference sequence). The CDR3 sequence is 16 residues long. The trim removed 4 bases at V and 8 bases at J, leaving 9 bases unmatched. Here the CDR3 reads CASSPLLAGGGDEQFF. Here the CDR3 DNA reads TGTGCCAGCAGCCCCCTACTAGCGGGAGGGGGGGATGAGCAGTTCTTC.

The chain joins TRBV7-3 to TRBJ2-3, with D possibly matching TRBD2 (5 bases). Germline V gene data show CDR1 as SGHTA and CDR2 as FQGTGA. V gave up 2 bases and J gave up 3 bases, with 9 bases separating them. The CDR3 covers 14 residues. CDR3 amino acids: CASSLSGSTDTQYF. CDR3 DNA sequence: TGTGCCAGCAGCTTATCGGGGAGTACAGATACGCAGTATTTT.

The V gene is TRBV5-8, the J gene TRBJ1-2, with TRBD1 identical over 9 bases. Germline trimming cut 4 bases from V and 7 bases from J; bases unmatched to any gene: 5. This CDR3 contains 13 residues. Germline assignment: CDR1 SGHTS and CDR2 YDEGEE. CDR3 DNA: TGTGCCAGCAGCCGGGACAGGGATGGTGGCTACACCTTC. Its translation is CASSRDRDGGYTF.

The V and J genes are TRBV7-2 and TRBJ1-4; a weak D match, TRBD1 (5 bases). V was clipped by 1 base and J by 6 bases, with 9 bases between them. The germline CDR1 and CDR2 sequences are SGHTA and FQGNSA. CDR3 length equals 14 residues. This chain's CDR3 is CASSLESGHEKLFF. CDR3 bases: TGTGCCAGCAGCTTAGAGTCAGGGCATGAAAAACTGTTTTTT.

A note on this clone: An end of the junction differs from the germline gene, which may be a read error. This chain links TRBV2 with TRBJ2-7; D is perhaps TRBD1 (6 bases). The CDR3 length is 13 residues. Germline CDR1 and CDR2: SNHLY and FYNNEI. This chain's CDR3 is CASSEARTEGRKF. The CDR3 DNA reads TGTGCCAGCAGTGAAGCGAGGACAGAGGGCCGAAAGTTC.

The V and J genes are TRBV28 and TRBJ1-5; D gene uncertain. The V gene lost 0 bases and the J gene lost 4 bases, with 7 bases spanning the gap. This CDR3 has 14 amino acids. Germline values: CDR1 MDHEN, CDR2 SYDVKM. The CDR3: CASSLWTTNQPQHF. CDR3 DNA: TGTGCCAGCAGTTTATGGACAACGAATCAGCCCCAGCATTTT.

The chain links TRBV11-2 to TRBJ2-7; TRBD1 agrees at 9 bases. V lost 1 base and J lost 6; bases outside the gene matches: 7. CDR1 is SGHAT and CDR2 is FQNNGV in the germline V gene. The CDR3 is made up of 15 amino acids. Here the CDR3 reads CASSLGGQGLLEQYF. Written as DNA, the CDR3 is TGTGCCAGCAGCTTAGGGGGACAGGGCCTTCTCGAGCAGTACTTC.

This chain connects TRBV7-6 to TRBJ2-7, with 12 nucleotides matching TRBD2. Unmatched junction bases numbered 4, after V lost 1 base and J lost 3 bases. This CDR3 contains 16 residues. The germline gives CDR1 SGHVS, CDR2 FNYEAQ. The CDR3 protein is CASSLGGLAGNYEQYF. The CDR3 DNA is TGTGCCAGCAGCTTAGGCGGACTAGCGGGGAACTACGAGCAGTACTTC.

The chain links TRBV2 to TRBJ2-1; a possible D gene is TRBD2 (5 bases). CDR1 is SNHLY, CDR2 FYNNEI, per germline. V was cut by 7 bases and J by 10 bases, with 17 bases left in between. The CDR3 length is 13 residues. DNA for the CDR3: TGTGCCAGCAACTACGAGAGGGCCTGGGAGCAGTTCTTC. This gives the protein CASNYERAWEQFF.

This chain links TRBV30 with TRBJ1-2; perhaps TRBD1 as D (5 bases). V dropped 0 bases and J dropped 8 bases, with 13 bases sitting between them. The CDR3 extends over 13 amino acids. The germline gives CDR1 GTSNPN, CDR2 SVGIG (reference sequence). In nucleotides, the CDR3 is TGTGCCTGGAGTGTATCGGGGGGTCTAGGCTACACCTTC. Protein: CAWSVSGGLGYTF.

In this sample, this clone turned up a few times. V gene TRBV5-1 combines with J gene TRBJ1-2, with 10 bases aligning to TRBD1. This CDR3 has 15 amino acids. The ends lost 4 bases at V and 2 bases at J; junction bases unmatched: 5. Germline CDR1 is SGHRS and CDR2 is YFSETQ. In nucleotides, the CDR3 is TGCGCCAGCAGCGACCGGGACAGGGGCAACTATGGCTACACCTTC. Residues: CASSDRDRGNYGYTF.

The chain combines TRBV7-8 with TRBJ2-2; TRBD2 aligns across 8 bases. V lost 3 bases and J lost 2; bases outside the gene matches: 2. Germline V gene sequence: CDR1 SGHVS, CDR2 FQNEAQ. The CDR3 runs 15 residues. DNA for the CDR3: TGTGCCAGCAGCTTTAGCGGGGCCAACACCGGGGAGCTGTTTTTT. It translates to CASSFSGANTGELFF.